These 30 T cell receptor beta chains were sequenced from one sample in a study of blood T cells in healthy people across ages (dated by TCRdb to between 2015 and 2017). The library came from 5' RACE. The sequencer was an Illumina HiSeq 2500. The second PCR ran for about 7 to 11 cycles and used a J-beta primer mix along with a sample-barcoded 5' primer. TCRdb passed the public sequencing reads through fastp at Q25 and MiXCR, retaining productive beta sequences. Each entry is one CDR3 protein sequence, shown with its most common DNA and genes. Here the sample has 600,000 to 900,000 distinct CDR3 sequences; 25% to 30% occur a single time. The ten largest clones take up around 2.9% of the sample. The same sample was also studied in work on T cells of mothers and their children.

The sequenced sample consisted of blood. Receptors were obtained from a boy between 5 and 17 years old in good health.

This clonotype was observed a handful of times. The chain recombines TRBV7-9 with TRBJ2-1; 7 bases align to TRBD1. The J call is in doubt because the DNA end fits TRBJ2-5 better. CDR3 length: 16 residues. Germline assignment: CDR1 SEHNR and CDR2 FQNEAQ (reference sequence). The CDR3 sequence is CASSSLQGMVQETQYF. DNA of the CDR3: TGTGCCAGCAGCTCCCTACAGGGGATGGTGCAAGAGACCCAGTACTTC.

This clonotype was observed a few times. The chain employs TRBV20-1 and TRBJ2-7, with TRBD2 matching 11 bases. The ends lost 1 base at V and 7 bases at J; junction bases unmatched: 6. Germline CDR1 reads DFQATT; CDR2 reads SNEGSKA (reference sequence). The CDR3 covers 14 residues. CDR3 bases: TGCAGTGCTAGAGTCTTAGCGGGGGGGCTTGAGCAGTACTTC. Translation gives CSARVLAGGLEQYF.

The rearrangement links TRBV29-1 to TRBJ2-5; D not resolved. Germline lookup yields CDR1 SQVTM and CDR2 ANQGSEA. The CDR3 is 11 amino acids. The V end was cut by 7 bases, the J end by 2 bases, with 8 bases between. The CDR3 nucleotides are TGCAGCGCTGATCTACAAGAGACCCAGTACTTC. Amino acid sequence: CSADLQETQYF.

V gene TRBV20-1 combines with J gene TRBJ2-2, with 8 positions matching TRBD2. The CDR3 loop spans 17 amino acids. Looked up from germline, CDR1 is DFQATT and CDR2 is SNEGSKA (reference sequence). V trimming: 6 bases; J trimming: 0 bases; junction bases outside the gene matches: 12. The CDR3 here is CSARGERGNPNTGELFF. The CDR3 region has the DNA TGCAGTGCCCGGGGGGAGCGGGGGAACCCGAACACCGGGGAGCTGTTTTTT.

This sequence joins TRBV18 and TRBJ2-3; 12 bases are a match to TRBD1. CDR3 length equals 15 residues. CDR1 and CDR2 (germline): KGHSH, LQKENI. Germline trimming cut 3 bases from V and 6 bases from J; bases unmatched to any gene: 4. CDR3 protein: CASSPGQGAFDTQYF. DNA for the CDR3: TGTGCCAGCTCACCGGGACAGGGGGCGTTCGATACGCAGTATTTT.

The chain links TRBV28 to TRBJ2-5; D may be TRBD2 (5 bases). This CDR3 is 15 amino acids long. The V end lost 5 bases, the J end lost 9 bases, and 22 bases lay between the germline ends. Germline V gene data show CDR1 as MDHEN and CDR2 as SYDVKM. The CDR3 DNA reads TGTGCCAGCAGTCGCAGCCCCTCCCGGCCGGAGGCCCAGTACTTC. Translation gives CASSRSPSRPEAQYF.

This clonotype was observed a few times. J is TRBJ2-7 and V is TRBV6-1; TRBD1 aligns across 7 bases. J gave up 2 bases and V 2 bases, and 6 bases lay outside the gene matches. Looked up from germline, CDR1 is MNHNS and CDR2 is SASEGT. The CDR3 has 15 amino acids. CDR3 in amino acids: CASSERGTAAYEQYF. CDR3 bases: TGTGCCAGCAGTGAACGTGGGACAGCCGCCTACGAGCAGTACTTC.

Here the CDR3 DNA reads TGTGCCAGCAGCCGTGGTAGGGGGGCGACCGGGGAGCTGTTTTTT. Translation: CASSRGRGATGELFF. The chain has TRBV5-4 and TRBJ2-2, with D possibly called TRBD1 or TRBD2 (6 bases each). V was trimmed by 4 bases and J by 5 bases, leaving 15 bases between them. The CDR3 runs to 15 residues. The germline V gene has CDR1 SGHNT and CDR2 YYREEE (reference sequence).

V gene TRBV2 combines with J gene TRBJ2-4; 7 bases are shared with TRBD1. Germline assignment: CDR1 SNHLY and CDR2 FYNNEI. The trim removed 0 bases at V and 6 bases at J, leaving 5 bases unmatched. The CDR3 covers 15 residues. CDR3 residues: CASSEAEGGRNIQYF. The CDR3 DNA is TGTGCCAGCAGTGAAGCGGAAGGGGGCAGAAACATTCAGTACTTC.

This clonotype has only a few counts. J is TRBJ2-7 and V is TRBV29-1; TRBD1 aligns across 8 bases. The germline V gene encodes CDR1 SQVTM and CDR2 ANQGSEA. The CDR3 consists of 10 residues. With V trimmed by 6 bases and J by 7 bases, 2 bases remained unmatched. The CDR3 here is CSVRTGEQYF. CDR3 bases: TGCAGCGTCCGGACAGGGGAGCAGTACTTC.

This clonotype was observed a handful of times. The chain links TRBV7-6 to TRBJ2-5, with TRBD2 matching 10 bases. TRBJ2-1 matches the DNA end more closely, so the J call is doubtful. Germline V gene lookup returns CDR1 SGHVS and CDR2 FNYEAQ. The CDR3 is 14 amino acids. CDR3 DNA sequence: TGTGCCAGCAGCTTAGGACTAGCGGGTCGTGAGCAGTTCTTC. Its protein product is CASSLGLAGREQFF.

This chain links TRBV3-1 with TRBJ2-5; D not resolved. The J call is in doubt because the DNA end fits TRBJ2-7 better. Looked up from germline, CDR1 is LGHDT and CDR2 is YNNKEL (reference sequence). CDR3 size: 16 residues. The CDR3 reads CASSQERSLSSYEQYF. For the CDR3, the DNA is TGTGCCAGCAGCCAAGAAAGGTCTCTCAGCTCCTACGAGCAGTACTTC.

The chain joins TRBV7-6 to TRBJ2-5; the D gene could be TRBD1 or TRBD2 (5 bases each). The V end lost 4 bases, the J end lost 0 bases, and 9 bases lay between the germline ends. The CDR3 runs 14 residues. Germline V lookup: CDR1 SGHVS, CDR2 FNYEAQ. In nucleotides, the CDR3 is TGTGCCAGCAGCTCAGAGGGGTACCAAGAGACCCAGTACTTC. Encoded protein: CASSSEGYQETQYF.

Only a few counts were recorded for this clonotype. The gene calls are TRBV3-1 and TRBJ2-5; the D gene is possibly TRBD2 (7 bases). The end of the DNA fits TRBJ2-7 better, so the J call may be wrong. Looked up from germline, CDR1 is LGHDT and CDR2 is YNNKEL (reference sequence). The CDR3 consists of 16 residues. CDR3 residues: CASSQAGAGPSYEQYF. In DNA form, the CDR3 reads TGTGCCAGCAGCCAGGCGGGGGCCGGACCCTCCTACGAGCAGTACTTC.

This clonotype has a handful of counts. The chain is built from TRBV4-2 and TRBJ2-7; D remains unclear. This CDR3 spans 15 amino acids. The V gene's germline CDR1 is LGHNA and CDR2 YNFKEQ. With 3 bases removed from V and 4 bases from J, the gap between germline ends came to 16 bases. The CDR3 region has the DNA TGTGCCAGCAGCCAGACCCCTGGAGCGCAATACGAGCAGTACTTC. Translating it yields CASSQTPGAQYEQYF.

This clonotype appeared once. The chain employs TRBV20-1 and TRBJ2-5; 9 nucleotides line up with TRBD1. The germline CDR1 and CDR2 sequences are DFQATT and SNEGSKA (reference sequence). CDR3 length equals 16 residues. V trimming: 0 bases; J trimming: 5 bases; junction bases outside the gene matches: 10. Here the CDR3 reads CSARDKQGASWETQYF. In DNA, the CDR3 is TGCAGTGCTAGAGATAAACAGGGGGCGTCCTGGGAGACCCAGTACTTC.

The rearrangement joins TRBV18 to TRBJ2-5; D possibly matches TRBD1 or TRBD2 (5 bases each). Germline lookup yields CDR1 KGHSH and CDR2 LQKENI. Trimming stripped 3 bases from V and 3 bases from J, with 11 bases between. There are 14 residues in the CDR3. CDR3 DNA sequence: TGTGCCAGCTCACCGGGACGGTCGGAAGAGACCCAGTACTTC. It encodes CASSPGRSEETQYF.

The V gene is TRBV5-1, the J gene TRBJ2-1; 8 bases line up with TRBD1. Germline assignment: CDR1 SGHRS and CDR2 YFSETQ. This CDR3 contains 15 residues. The ends lost 2 bases at V and 1 base at J; junction bases unmatched: 2. The CDR3 protein is CASSFRTGSYNEQFF. Written as DNA, the CDR3 is TGCGCCAGCAGCTTCCGGACAGGGTCCTACAATGAGCAGTTCTTC.

V and J are TRBV29-1 and TRBJ2-7, with a tentative D call TRBD2 (6 bases). Germline V lookup: CDR1 SQVTM, CDR2 ANQGSEA. V lost 5 bases, J lost 2 bases, and 19 bases lay in between. The CDR3 spans 15 residues. CDR3 nucleotide sequence: TGCAGCGTTCCCGGTCACGCGGGGAATACCTACGAGCAGTACTTC. Translating it yields CSVPGHAGNTYEQYF.

Comments on this clonotype: Germline is not matched at one junction end, which may reflect a read error. V gene TRBV5-1 combines with J gene TRBJ2-4, with D maybe TRBD2 (5 bases). CDR3 length: 13 residues. Germline-derived CDR1 and CDR2 are SGHRS and YFSETQ. CDR3: CTSSSGGRRDQYF. The DNA for the CDR3 is TGCACCAGCAGCTCTGGAGGCCGGAGAGACCAGTACTTC.

This sequence joins TRBV14 and TRBJ2-4; D call uncertain. CDR1 is SGHDN and CDR2 is FVKESK in the germline V gene. The CDR3 spans 12 residues. Trimming removed 5 bases at V and 9 bases at J, with 11 bases between. For the CDR3, the DNA is TGTGCCAGCAGCGCCCTTGGTAGCATTCAGTACTTC. Translation gives CASSALGSIQYF.

This sequence joins TRBV24-1 and TRBJ2-3; 7 bases map to TRBD1. This CDR3 is built from 17 residues. V gave up 5 bases and J gave up 3 bases; unmatched junction bases: 13. Germline CDR1 reads KGHDR; CDR2 reads SFDVKD. The CDR3 DNA is TGTGCCACCAGTGGAGATCCCGACAGGGATAAAACAGATACGCAGTATTTT. Its translation: CATSGDPDRDKTDTQYF.

V gene TRBV19 combines with J gene TRBJ2-6; the D is unclear. The V end was cut by 6 bases, the J end by 4 bases, with 4 bases between. This CDR3 is built from 12 residues. The germline V gene has CDR1 LNHDA and CDR2 SQIVND (reference sequence). Here the CDR3 DNA reads TGTGCCAGTAGAGTCGGGGCCAACGTCCTGACTTTC. It translates to CASRVGANVLTF.

The V and J genes are TRBV6-5 and TRBJ2-1, with TRBD1 identical over 7 bases. The J call may not be correct, given that the DNA end is closer to TRBJ2-7. The V gene's germline CDR1 is MNHEY and CDR2 SVGAGI. CDR3 length: 11 amino acids. The CDR3 region has the DNA TGTGCCGTGGCTAGGGGGCGAGAGCAGTACTTC. Encoded protein: CAVARGREQYF.

The chain recombines TRBV5-1 with TRBJ2-5; possibly TRBD1 for D (6 bases). The CDR3 is 16 residues long. Germline assignment: CDR1 SGHRS and CDR2 YFSETQ. V was trimmed by 0 bases and J by 4 bases, leaving 16 bases between them. The CDR3 spells CASSLAGARNRETQYF. DNA of the CDR3: TGCGCCAGCAGCTTGGCAGGGGCGAGAAACAGAGAGACCCAGTACTTC.

The chain couples TRBV20-1 to TRBJ2-7; 11 nucleotides match TRBD2. Looked up from germline, CDR1 is DFQATT and CDR2 is SNEGSKA (reference sequence). This CDR3 has 14 residues. The ends lost 5 bases at V and 2 bases at J; junction bases unmatched: 5. CDR3 in DNA: TGCAGTGCTCAATTAGCGGGGGGGACCTACGAGCAGTACTTC. This gives the protein CSAQLAGGTYEQYF.

A few counts support this clonotype. The chain employs TRBV29-1 and TRBJ1-4, with D perhaps TRBD1 (5 bases). This CDR3 contains 11 residues. Germline CDR1 is SQVTM and CDR2 is ANQGSEA. Trimming removed 7 bases from V and 8 bases from J, with 11 bases in between. The CDR3 region is CSAWGWEKLFF. CDR3 DNA: TGCAGCGCCTGGGGGTGGGAAAAACTGTTTTTT.

The V call is TRBV28, the J call TRBJ2-7; a weak D match, TRBD1 (7 bases). V lost 5 bases and J 3 bases, leaving 17 bases between the germline ends. Germline V CDR1 and CDR2: MDHEN, SYDVKM. The CDR3 covers 15 residues. CDR3 protein: CASSGGTDYFYEQYF. The CDR3 DNA sequence: TGTGCCAGCAGTGGGGGGACAGACTATTTCTACGAGCAGTACTTC.

This chain joins TRBV20-1 and TRBJ2-5, with a weak D call TRBD1 (6 bases). Trimming stripped 4 bases from V and 5 bases from J, with 20 bases between. Germline V CDR1 and CDR2: DFQATT, SNEGSKA (reference sequence). The CDR3 covers 15 residues. The CDR3 sequence is CSAIPPRGIGETQYF. CDR3 coding DNA: TGCAGTGCTATCCCCCCCAGGGGCATTGGGGAGACCCAGTACTTC.

This clonotype was seen only a few times. The V call is TRBV20-1, the J call TRBJ1-1, with a tentative D call TRBD1 (5 bases). V lost 3 bases and J lost 5, with 13 bases in between. CDR1 DFQATT and CDR2 SNEGSKA come from the germline V gene (reference sequence). This CDR3 has 13 amino acids. The DNA for the CDR3 is TGCAGTGCTAGCGGGGCGCTGGAGACTGAAGCTTTCTTT. Encoded protein: CSASGALETEAFF.